The source of this TCR beta chain is a study of T cells in Graves' hyperthyroidism and ophthalmopathy. This clonotype was found a few times. At one end the junction does not follow the germline gene, possibly because of a read error. Researchers took RNA transcripts and amplified the TCR beta CDR3 regions from them. HTBI primers were used for first-round RT-PCR of the TCR CDR3. TCRdb passed the multiplex PCR reads through MiXCR, listing each CDR3 protein once. Found here are roughly 800,000 distinct CDR3 sequences, around 38% of them singletons; the top ten hold about 9%. The CDR3 spans 17 residues. Germline V gene lookup returns CDR1 SEHNR and CDR2 FQNEAQ (reference sequence).

The chain combines TRBV7-9 with TRBJ2-7, with TRBD2 matching over 13 bases. Sequenced: blood. This receptor was identified in a man aged 18 to 30 with Graves' hyperthyroidism. This CDR3 reads CASSLGTSGTHAYEQYF. In nucleotides, the CDR3 is TGCGCCAGCAGCTTGGGGACTAGCGGGACCCACGCCTACGAGCAGTACTTC.